Listed below are T cell receptor beta chains from one sample, sequenced in a study of cytotoxic CD8 clonotypes in ibrutinib-treated CLL. Using immunoSEQ multiplex PCR, the repertoire was profiled, and TCRdb retains in-frame clones only, with some absent. The data hold some 200,000 clones, with more than 75% observed a single time. Sequenced here: PBMCs, sampled after 12 months of ibrutinib treatment. These receptors were obtained from a human donor with chronic lymphocytic leukemia. The CDR3 runs from the conserved cysteine through the conserved F or W. Fields, in order: clone size, V gene, CDR3 length, J gene, D gene, CDR3 protein, CDR3 DNA. D genes are given only for firm matches. Expanded clones get a size class; other rows say once, few or many, or leave the size out.

size: .
V: TRBV6-6
length: 11
J: TRBJ2-7
D: .
CDR3: CASRGAMEQYF
DNA: TGTGCCAGCAGGGGGGCTATGGAGCAGTACTTC

size: .
V: TRBV7-9
length: 15
J: TRBJ2-1
D: TRBD2
CDR3: CASSPSGRGANEQFF
DNA: TGTGCCAGCAGCCCCAGCGGGAGAGGTGCCAATGAGCAGTTCTTC

size: .
V: TRBV19
length: 15
J: TRBJ2-2
D: .
CDR3: CASSIGEGLAGELFF
DNA: TGTGCCAGTAGTATAGGTGAGGGGCTGGCCGGGGAGCTGTTTTTT

size: few
V: TRBV27
length: 12
J: TRBJ2-2
D: .
CDR3: CATRGWTGELFF
DNA: TGTGCCACCCGAGGCTGGACCGGGGAGCTGTTTTTT

size: .
V: TRBV19
length: 13
J: TRBJ2-7
D: TRBD2
CDR3: CASSPGLSNEQYF
DNA: TGTGCCAGTAGTCCGGGACTATCTAACGAGCAGTACTTC

size: .
V: TRBV25-1
length: 12
J: TRBJ2-7
D: .
CDR3: CASSGRRDEQYF
DNA: TGTGCCAGCAGTGGACGCCGGGACGAGCAGTACTTC

size: .
V: TRBV6-5
length: 13
J: TRBJ2-3
D: .
CDR3: CASSPPQGGAEYF
DNA: TGTGCCAGCAGCCCACCCCAAGGCGGGGCGGAGTATTTT

size: few
V: TRBV19
length: 14
J: TRBJ1-1
D: .
CDR3: CASKGRSRHTEAFF
DNA: TGTGCCAGTAAAGGCAGATCCCGGCACACTGAAGCTTTCTTT

size: few
V: TRBV2
length: 13
J: TRBJ2-5
D: .
CDR3: CASTWGVRETQYF
DNA: TGTGCCAGCACATGGGGGGTCCGAGAGACCCAGTACTTC

size: .
V: TRBV13
length: 14
J: TRBJ1-3
D: .
CDR3: CASSGDRSGNTIYF
DNA: TGTGCCAGCAGCGGAGACAGATCTGGAAACACCATATATTTT

size: few
V: TRBV6-5
length: 13
J: TRBJ1-2
D: .
CDR3: CASSYSGKGGYTF
DNA: TGTGCCAGCAGTTACAGCGGGAAGGGGGGCTACACCTTC

size: .
V: TRBV30
length: 13
J: TRBJ1-1
D: .
CDR3: CAWDRKTNTEAFF
DNA: TGTGCCTGGGACAGGAAAACGAACACTGAAGCTTTCTTT

size: .
V: TRBV6-6
length: 13
J: TRBJ2-5
D: TRBD2
CDR3: CASARWEGETQYF
DNA: TGTGCCAGCGCTAGGTGGGAGGGGGAGACCCAGTACTTC

size: .
V: TRBV6-5
length: 14
J: TRBJ2-2
D: TRBD2
CDR3: CAIARGANTGELFF
DNA: TGTGCCATCGCCCGGGGGGCGAACACCGGGGAGCTGTTTTTT